Sequencing of this TCR beta chain was carried out in a study of shared clonotypes between healthy human individuals (TCRdb year 2020). General notes on the study: Three men and a couple of women, aged 18 to 49 years, made up the cohort. Per donor, three plates each were used for CD4 naive and CD4 memory, two for CD8 naive, and one for CD8 memory. To estimate repertoire size and how much clonotypes are shared between individuals, the study performed deep sequencing of blood TCR repertoires from roughly five healthy adults. Different laboratories and diverse techniques were used to prepare libraries and sequence TCR repertoires, to increase sequencing depth and limit assay-specific biases. Leukapheresis yielded between about 0.85 and 10 billion PBMCs per donor. Results the study describes overall, beyond this receptor: Naive subsets generally had larger estimated clonotype richness than memory subsets did. Incomplete sequencing was indicated by rarefaction of sorted-subset datasets, despite the large sequencing depth. Pairwise subsampling indicated that sequencing depth was expected to affect the degree of clonotype sharing among donors. When a handful of donors were compared, the shared fraction of clonotypes was 5% to 6.5% for naive CD4, less than 4% for naive CD8, roughly 2.5% for memory CD4, and about 0.36% for memory CD8. The genetic and exposure-history diversity represented was limited by the small number of donors. Sampling was restricted to blood, and TCR repertoires in tissue are likely to differ from TCR repertoires in blood. Higher generation probabilities were observed for clonotypes shared by all four sorted-subset donors than for non-shared clonotypes.

Healthy HIV-negative adults with no recently reported acute infections or vaccinations were included as donors. All donors were Caucasian adults living in Nashville, Tennessee, USA. CD4+ T cells were enriched through magnetic negative selection, after which naive cells were positively selected on CD45RA and the remaining negative fraction served as the memory subset. Blood was obtained by leukapheresis, after which PBMCs were separated by Ficoll-Histopaque density gradient centrifugation and cryopreserved in liquid nitrogen vapor phase. Analytical flow cytometry was used to check the purity and quantity of every magnetically sorted T cell population. Genomic DNA was isolated from each sorted fraction and quantified by UV absorbance on a Nanodrop 2000c. Using the deep immunoSEQ assay, multiplex PCR amplified TCR CDR3 regions from genomic DNA. Extracted genomic DNA from each cell subset was distributed evenly across all wells of several immunoSEQ 96-well plates, and each plate was treated as a replicate. For sorted subsets, roughly 200 ng of genomic DNA, equivalent to 30,000 or so T cell genomes, went into each replicate PCR. Purified libraries were measured with a Qubit 3.0 fluorometer, size-checked on a Bioanalyzer 2100, and measured again with the KAPA Library Quantification kit. A separate single-read 150-cycle Illumina NextSeq 550 flow cell was used to sequence each immunoSEQ 96-well plate. The paper's processing steps were these. The immunoSEQ output contained only junctional sequences without quality scores, so filtering could not match that applied to full-length reads. To assign V/J genes and CDR3, sequences were annotated using PyIR, a Python wrapper for IgBLAST v1.9, with IMGT germline references. Reads were removed for weak V/J assignments (E-value above 1e-6), missing CDR3, stop codons, out-of-frame junctions, or ambiguous translated residues. V3J clonotypes were defined as sequences sharing an identical inferred V gene, J gene, and CDR3 amino acid sequence. To compute the percentage overlap between repertoires, the number of shared unique clonotypes was divided by the size of the smaller repertoire. Richness of each repertoire was evaluated using RTK rarefaction, the Chao1 estimator, and Recon v2.1 estimates of unobserved clonotypes. Generation probabilities for all TCRbeta clonotypes obtained by the gDNA method from a few donors were computed using OLGA. TCRdb holds this immuneACCESS table with in-frame rearrangements only. Some clones are missing; in checked studies, unresolved V genes explain under half, and the rest has no known cause. V and J calls and clone size are copied from that table; D and trimming were computed from the DNA. Here the sample has 2 million to 2.5 million clones; roughly 93% occur a single time. The ten largest account for about 0.39% of the sample.

Unmatched junction bases come to 6, with V trimmed by 6 bases and J by 4 bases. The CDR3 numbers 13 residues from cysteine through phenylalanine. This entry keeps only the CDR3 DNA: 39 bases, framed from base 1. The germline V gene specifies MDHEN as CDR1 and SYDVKM as CDR2. A note on this clone: Which antigen it targets is not known. No base quality information exists; no much larger clone differs at one position.

Material for sequencing was naive CD4+ T cells from PBMCs. Reading the label with the study, this specimen's cell subset or site is: CD45RA+ positively selected. The rearranged segments are TRBV28 and TRBJ2-7; 7 central bases correspond to TRBD1. The sequence derives from a young man in good health. Some clones in this sample may be carry-over from other donors' samples. The DNA is as follows: TGTGCCAGCAGACGTGCAGGGGGTTACGAGCAGTACTTC. Its protein reads: CASRRAGGYEQYF.